This entry lists 32 T cell receptor beta chains sequenced from one sample in a study of T cells after yellow fever vaccination. TCRdb re-called the 5' RACE reads through MiXCR, storing one row per CDR3 protein. The sample gives around 67,000 distinct CDR3 sequences, roughly 7.4% of which show up once; 35% is in the top ten. The specimen was CD8+ T cells sorted from PBMCs, collected 5 days after the first yellow fever vaccination. The receptors here all came from a man between 18 and 29 years old who received the YFV17D yellow fever vaccine.

In this sample, this clonotype turned up a few times. The chain recombines TRBV28 with TRBJ2-2, with D possibly being TRBD2 (5 bases). Trimming pared 6 bases from V and 3 bases from J, leaving 14 bases between. CDR1 MDHEN and CDR2 SYDVKM come from the germline V gene. The CDR3 loop spans 15 amino acids. The CDR3 is CASSRLREDTGELFF. The CDR3 bases are TGTGCCAGCAGCCGCCTCCGGGAAGACACCGGGGAGCTGTTTTTT.

This clonotype showed up many times. This chain connects TRBV12-5 to TRBJ2-5; TRBD1 agrees at 8 bases. The CDR3 is 12 amino acids. Germline CDR1 reads LGHNT; CDR2 reads FRNRAP. V trimming: 5 bases; J trimming: 9 bases; junction bases outside the gene matches: 5. The CDR3 region has the DNA TGTGCTAGTGGTGGGACAGGTACGCCCCAGTACTTC. Translating it yields CASGGTGTPQYF.

This clonotype was counted ten times or more. The genes are TRBV4-1 and TRBJ2-5; D unresolved. The V gene's germline CDR1 is MGHRA and CDR2 YSYEKL. The CDR3 consists of 11 residues. Deletions cut 5 bases from V and 3 bases from J, with 4 bases between. The CDR3 DNA sequence: TGCGCCAGCAGCGGAGAAGAGACCCAGTACTTC. This sequence encodes CASSGEETQYF.

This clonotype was seen only a few times. This chain connects TRBV29-1 to TRBJ2-5; D remains unclear. This CDR3 is 13 amino acids long. The germline gives CDR1 SQVTM, CDR2 ANQGSEA. V gave up 2 bases and J gave up 3 bases, with 10 bases separating them. The CDR3 spells CSVERDREETQYF. The CDR3 bases are TGCAGCGTTGAACGCGACCGAGAAGAGACCCAGTACTTC.

In this sample, this clonotype turned up a few times. The J gene is TRBJ2-7, the V gene TRBV6-1; D is undetermined. Germline lookup yields CDR1 MNHNS and CDR2 SASEGT. The CDR3 loop spans 13 amino acids. Trimming took off 6 bases at V and 6 bases at J, with 15 bases between the two ends. CDR3 loop: CASSSIGVREQYV. CDR3 DNA sequence: TGTGCCAGCAGCAGTATTGGGGTCCGCGAGCAGTACGTC.

This clonotype has at least ten counts. This chain connects TRBV13 to TRBJ2-3; D is uncertain. Germline V lookup: CDR1 PRHDT, CDR2 FYEKMQ (reference sequence). CDR3 size: 11 residues. V shed 2 bases and J shed 8 bases, with 5 bases lying between them. CDR3 in DNA: TGTGCCAGCAGCTTACTGGGTACGCAGTATTTT. It is translated as CASSLLGTQYF.

There are a few counts of this clonotype. This chain links TRBV10-3 with TRBJ1-4; 7 nucleotides align to TRBD1. After removal of 5 bases from V and 6 bases from J, the junction contained 15 bases not matched to a gene. The CDR3 covers 17 residues. Germline V gene lookup returns CDR1 ENHRY and CDR2 SYGVKD. CDR3 nucleotides: TGTGCCATCAGTAACCCCGTGGGGACAGCGGGCGATGAAAAACTGTTTTTT. Its translation is CAISNPVGTAGDEKLFF.

Ten or more counts support this clonotype. This chain joins TRBV7-8 and TRBJ1-1; D possibly corresponds to TRBD1 (6 bases). V lost 1 base to trimming and J lost 4 bases, with 7 bases between them. The germline CDR1 and CDR2 sequences are SGHVS and FQNEAQ. The CDR3 is 13 amino acids. The CDR3 bases are TGTGCCAGCAGCTTAGGGGGGGCCACTGAAGCTTTCTTT. It is translated as CASSLGGATEAFF.

Ten or more counts support this clonotype. V is TRBV27 and J is TRBJ2-1; 8 positions agree with TRBD1. The CDR3 has 14 residues. Germline V gene sequence: CDR1 MNHEY, CDR2 SMNVEV (reference sequence). J was trimmed by 4 bases and V by 5 bases; bases with no gene match: 4. The CDR3, as DNA: TGTGCCAGCAGTCCAGACAGGGGTTACAATGAGCAGTTCTTC. Translating gives CASSPDRGYNEQFF.

This clonotype was seen repeatedly, ten times or more. The gene calls are TRBV5-1 and TRBJ2-7; D is unclear. This CDR3 is built from 13 residues. Trimming left V 0 bases short and J 1 base short, with 5 bases between. The germline CDR1 and CDR2 sequences are SGHRS and YFSETQ. The CDR3 region has the DNA TGCGCCAGCAGCTTGGACGGATCCTACGAGCAGTACTTC. Encoded protein: CASSLDGSYEQYF. Looking up the rest from reference TRBV5-1 and TRBJ2-7 gives the full variable domain: KAGVTQTPRYLIKTRGQQVTLSCSPISGHRSVSWYQQTPGQGLQFLFEYFSETQRNKGNFPGRFSGRQFSNSRSEMNVSTLELGDSALYLCASSLDGSYEQYFGPGTRLTVT.

This clonotype appeared many times. The chain couples TRBV30 to TRBJ1-2, with D possibly being TRBD1 (5 bases). Deletions cut 2 bases from V and 6 bases from J, with 13 bases between. This CDR3 spans 13 amino acids. Germline loops: CDR1 GTSNPN, CDR2 SVGIG (reference sequence). The CDR3 here is CAWSISGADGYTF. In nucleotides, the CDR3 is TGTGCCTGGAGTATCTCTGGGGCGGATGGCTACACCTTC. Complete variable domain (other parts from reference TRBV30 and TRBJ1-2): SQTIHQWPATLVQPVGSPLSLECTVEGTSNPNLYWYRQAAGRGLQLLFYSVGIGQISSEVPQNLSASRPQDRQFILSSKKLLLSDSGFYLCAWSISGADGYTFGSGTRLTVV.

This chain links TRBV7-3 with TRBJ1-2; perhaps TRBD1 as D (5 bases). Germline CDR1 is SGHTA and CDR2 is FQGTGA. CDR3 length: 15 amino acids. Trimming removed 0 bases at V and 3 bases at J, with 11 bases between. CDR3 in DNA: TGTGCCAGCAGCTTAACCGGTTTGGGGGACTATGGCTACACCTTC. It codes for CASSLTGLGDYGYTF.

This clonotype was detected many times. CDR3 sequence reads: CASSPAPFSYEQYF. CDR3 nucleotides: TGTGCCAGCAGTCCAGCTCCCTTCTCCTACGAGCAGTACTTC. The rearrangement links TRBV6-4 to TRBJ2-7; D is undetermined. V gave up 5 bases and J gave up 0 bases, with 11 bases separating them. In germline, CDR1 is MRHNA, CDR2 SNTAGT. The CDR3 spans 14 residues.

This clonotype came up many times. The genes are TRBV4-2 and TRBJ1-4, with D maybe TRBD1 (5 bases). The CDR3 has 14 amino acids. Trimming removed 4 bases at V and 6 bases at J, with 12 bases between. The germline gives CDR1 LGHNA, CDR2 YNFKEQ. The CDR3: CASSRRERDEKLFF. CDR3 coding DNA: TGTGCCAGCAGCCGCAGGGAAAGGGATGAAAAACTGTTTTTT.

The CDR3 is CASSLSLSGVAFF. The CDR3 DNA follows: TGTGCCAGCAGTTTATCTCTTTCAGGGGTGGCTTTCTTT. This chain joins TRBV27 and TRBJ1-1; the D gene is possibly TRBD1 (6 bases). Trimming shortened V by 0 bases and J by 11 bases, and 13 bases separated the two germline ends. CDR3 length equals 13 residues. The germline gives CDR1 MNHEY, CDR2 SMNVEV (reference sequence).

J is TRBJ1-1 and V is TRBV10-3, with D possibly being TRBD1 (5 bases). V was clipped by 10 bases and J by 4 bases, with 13 bases between them. In germline, CDR1 is ENHRY, CDR2 SYGVKD. The CDR3 consists of 12 residues. The CDR3 DNA is TGTGCCACCTCCCCGGGGCCCACTGAAGCTTTCTTT. Protein product: CATSPGPTEAFF.

This clonotype was detected a few times. CDR3 coding DNA: TGTGCCACCGCCGGGACGGACTTCAATCAGCCCCAGCATTTT. Protein product: CATAGTDFNQPQHF. The genes are TRBV24-1 and TRBJ1-5; D may be TRBD1 (5 bases). The V end was cut by 9 bases, the J end by 3 bases, with 14 bases between. The CDR3 has 14 residues. Germline V CDR1 and CDR2: KGHDR, SFDVKD.

This clonotype was counted between two and nine times. The rearrangement joins TRBV29-1 to TRBJ2-7, with D possibly matching TRBD1 (5 bases). Looked up from germline, CDR1 is SQVTM and CDR2 is ANQGSEA. The CDR3 extends over 13 amino acids. Trimming pared 4 bases from V and 0 bases from J, leaving 10 bases between. Written as DNA, the CDR3 is TGCAGCGTTGTAAGGGGTAACTCCTACGAGCAGTACTTC. Residues: CSVVRGNSYEQYF.

The chain combines TRBV6-6 with TRBJ2-7; D is undetermined. V was cut by 3 bases and J by 6 bases, with 9 bases left in between. This CDR3 is 12 amino acids long. The germline V gene has CDR1 MNHNY and CDR2 SVGAGI (reference sequence). CDR3 coding DNA: TGTGCCAGCAGTTATCTCGGTTCCGAGCAGTACGTC. Translation: CASSYLGSEQYV.

This clonotype was observed a handful of times. J is TRBJ2-7 and V is TRBV7-2; TRBD1 matches 8 bases. Losses at the gene ends were 5 bases for V and 5 bases for J; bases not matched to a gene: 8. Germline V lookup: CDR1 SGHTA, CDR2 FQGNSA. The length of the CDR3 is 14 residues. In DNA form, the CDR3 reads TGTGCCAGCAGCCTAGGCCGGACAGGGCACGAGCAGTACTTC. Translating gives CASSLGRTGHEQYF.

Many counts were recorded for this clonotype. The chain carries TRBV27 and TRBJ2-4; 9 nucleotides agree with TRBD1. V trimming: 6 bases; J trimming: 8 bases; junction bases outside the gene matches: 14. Germline V gene lookup returns CDR1 MNHEY and CDR2 SMNVEV (reference sequence). The CDR3 runs 16 residues. The CDR3 reads CASSALRDRAEDIQYF. Written as DNA, the CDR3 is TGTGCCAGCAGCGCGCTCCGGGACAGGGCCGAGGACATTCAGTACTTC.

This clonotype has more than one count but fewer than ten. This chain joins TRBV4-1 and TRBJ1-1; no firm D call. Germline lookup yields CDR1 MGHRA and CDR2 YSYEKL. CDR3 size: 15 residues. V gave up 3 bases and J gave up 4 bases, with 15 bases separating them. CDR3 loop: CASSHPARRATEAFF. For the CDR3, the DNA is TGCGCCAGCAGCCACCCGGCGAGGCGGGCCACTGAAGCTTTCTTT.

This clonotype was detected a few times. The rearrangement joins TRBV5-6 to TRBJ2-4, with D possibly TRBD1 on 5 matching bases. V lost 0 bases to trimming and J lost 4 bases, with 8 bases between them. The CDR3 runs 14 residues. Per germline, CDR1 SGHDT and CDR2 YYEEEE. The CDR3 coding sequence is TGTGCCAGCAGCTTGGAGGGGCCGAAAAACATTCAGTACTTC. Its translation: CASSLEGPKNIQYF.

About this clonotype: This may stem from a read error, because a much larger clone lies one nucleotide away. This chain connects TRBV5-8 to TRBJ2-7; D is perhaps TRBD2 (5 bases). CDR1 is SGHTS and CDR2 is YDEGEE in the germline V gene. The CDR3 extends over 13 amino acids. The germline V and J ends were trimmed by 8 bases and 2 bases, with 14 bases remaining between them. The CDR3 bases are TGTGCCAGGAGCCCCCCCGGGGCCTACGAGCAGTACTTC. It yields the protein CARSPPGAYEQYF.

In its sample, this clonotype was seen a few times. Here the CDR3 DNA reads TGTGCCAGCAGTCCCCGGGGGACCCACAATGAGCAGTTCTTC. It yields the protein CASSPRGTHNEQFF. The chain joins TRBV6-1 to TRBJ2-1, with D possibly matching TRBD2 (6 bases). The CDR3 is 14 residues long. V lost 5 bases and J lost 5, with 13 bases in between. Germline V gene lookup returns CDR1 MNHNS and CDR2 SASEGT.

The genes are TRBV2 and TRBJ1-1; no clear D gene. CDR1 SNHLY and CDR2 FYNNEI come from the germline V gene. This CDR3 spans 11 amino acids. Between the trimmed V and J ends, which lost 3 bases and 4 bases, there was a span of 3 bases. This CDR3 reads CASSESTEAFF. For the CDR3, the DNA is TGTGCCAGCAGTGAGAGCACTGAAGCTTTCTTT.

CDR3 loop: CASSETLSYEQYF. The CDR3 coding sequence is TGTGCCAGCAGCGAGACATTATCCTACGAGCAGTACTTC. This chain uses TRBV7-2 with TRBJ2-7; D not certain. Germline loops: CDR1 SGHTA, CDR2 FQGNSA. The CDR3 is made up of 13 amino acids. The V end was cut by 5 bases, the J end by 1 base, with 9 bases between.

V is TRBV15 and J is TRBJ2-3, with a tentative D call TRBD1 (6 bases). The CDR3 totals 16 residues. V was clipped by 5 bases and J by 4 bases, with 19 bases between them. Germline CDR1 is LNHNV and CDR2 is YYDKDF (reference sequence). Here the CDR3 reads CATSPTGPTRADTQYF. For the CDR3, the DNA is TGTGCCACCAGCCCGACAGGCCCGACCCGGGCAGATACGCAGTATTTT.

This clonotype was observed at least ten times. The chain recombines TRBV28 with TRBJ2-3; D might be TRBD2 (6 bases). CDR1 MDHEN and CDR2 SYDVKM come from the germline V gene. This CDR3 region has 13 residues. V dropped 6 bases and J dropped 4 bases, with 11 bases sitting between them. CDR3 protein: CASSRWGADTQYF. The CDR3 DNA follows: TGTGCCAGCAGCCGGTGGGGGGCAGATACGCAGTATTTT.

This sequence joins TRBV5-4 and TRBJ2-6, with unresolved D. This CDR3 comprises 12 residues. Germline CDR1 reads SGHNT; CDR2 reads YYREEE (reference sequence). V gave up 5 bases and J gave up 7 bases, with 7 bases separating them. CDR3 sequence: CASSSEANVLTF. The CDR3 DNA reads as TGTGCCAGCAGTTCTGAAGCCAACGTCCTGACTTTC.

Only a few counts were recorded for this clonotype. The rearrangement uses TRBV7-9 and TRBJ2-1, with TRBD1 identical over 9 bases. CDR3 length: 16 amino acids. The germline gives CDR1 SEHNR, CDR2 FQNEAQ (reference sequence). Germline trimming cut 5 bases from V and 4 bases from J; bases unmatched to any gene: 9. The CDR3 spells CASSPPGQGMYNEQFF. The CDR3 coding sequence is TGTGCCAGCAGCCCACCGGGACAGGGCATGTACAATGAGCAGTTCTTC. Variable domain in full (rest from reference TRBV7-9 and TRBJ2-1): DTGVSQNPRHKITKRGQNVTFRCDPISEHNRLYWYRQTLGQGPEFLTYFQNEAQLEKSRLLSDRFSAERPKGSFSTLEIQRTEQGDSAMYLCASSPPGQGMYNEQFFGPGTRLTVL.

This clonotype was detected many times. The chain employs TRBV4-1 and TRBJ2-5; D is tentatively TRBD1 or TRBD2 (5 bases each). CDR3 size: 14 residues. V was pared by 3 bases and J by 6 bases, with 14 bases between. Germline CDR1 reads MGHRA; CDR2 reads YSYEKL. This CDR3 is CASSHPGLGQTQYF. CDR3 sequence (DNA): TGCGCCAGCAGCCATCCAGGGTTGGGACAGACCCAGTACTTC.